The 15 T cell receptor beta chains listed next were all sequenced from one sample in a study of blood T cell repertoires in COVID-19. Here immunoSEQ multiplex PCR was the method, and the copy in TCRdb shows in-frame clones only, minus some. This sample has about 52,000 clones, with about 88% found just once. The sample was peripheral blood. The receptor set was obtained from a man aged 60-69 years with active COVID-19.

The J gene is TRBJ2-7, the V gene TRBV2, with 10 bases that match TRBD1. The CDR3 is 16 amino acids. Per germline, CDR1 SNHLY and CDR2 FYNNEI. The V segment lost 6 bases and the J segment 1 base; nucleotides outside the gene matches: 9. CDR3 bases: TGTGCCAGCAGCGATCCGGGACAGGGGCTATCCTACGAGCAGTACTTC. It encodes CASSDPGQGLSYEQYF.

This rearrangement joins TRBV5-6 to TRBJ2-1; TRBD1 aligns across 8 bases. V was clipped by 2 bases and J by 4 bases; unmatched bases: 17. The CDR3 covers 19 residues. Germline-derived CDR1 and CDR2 are SGHDT and YYEEEE. CDR3 residues: CASSLPGGWQEPSYNEQFF. DNA of the CDR3: TGTGCCAGCAGCTTACCAGGGGGCTGGCAGGAACCGTCGTACAATGAGCAGTTCTTC. The full variable domain, completed using reference TRBV5-6 and TRBJ2-1, is DAGVTQSPTHLIKTRGQQVTLRCSPKSGHDTVSWYQQALGQGPQFIFQYYEEEERQRGNFPDRFSGHQFPNYSSELNVNALLLGDSALYLCASSLPGGWQEPSYNEQFFGPGTRLTVL.

This clone was counted once. The chain recombines TRBV6-2 or TRBV6-3 with TRBJ2-1; TRBD1 aligns across 9 bases. Germline V gene data show CDR1 as MNHEY and CDR2 as SVGEGT. V was pared by 2 bases and J by 5 bases, with 7 bases of the junction left unmatched. The CDR3 has 16 residues. CDR3 DNA sequence: TGTGCCAGCAGTTACACTACAGGGGGCGCGGACAATGAGCAGTTCTTC. Amino acid sequence: CASSYTTGGADNEQFF.

The chain is built from TRBV7-2 and TRBJ2-3; D possibly corresponds to TRBD1 (5 bases). The germline gives CDR1 SGHTA, CDR2 FQGNSA. V lost 5 bases and J lost 8, with 17 bases in between. The length of the CDR3 is 14 residues. CDR3 sequence: CASSTPNRQGTQYF. CDR3 nucleotide sequence: TGTGCCAGCAGCACCCCGAACCGGCAGGGTACGCAGTATTTT.

The chain is built from TRBV29-1 and TRBJ2-5; possible D gene TRBD1, 6 bases. Deletions cut 5 bases from V and 5 bases from J, with 12 bases between. CDR3 length equals 12 residues. The germline V gene has CDR1 SQVTM and CDR2 ANQGSEA. The CDR3 DNA follows: TGCAGCGTTAACAGGGATGGGGAGACCCAGTACTTC. Protein product: CSVNRDGETQYF.

The chain couples TRBV4-1 to TRBJ2-3, with 7 positions matching TRBD2. The junction had 6 bases not matched to a gene; V was cut back by 2 bases and J by 4 bases. CDR1 is MGHRA and CDR2 is YSYEKL in the germline V gene. There are 15 residues in the CDR3. DNA of the CDR3: TGCGCCAGCAGCCAACCGCTAGCGGTCCCAGATACGCAGTATTTT. This sequence encodes CASSQPLAVPDTQYF.

This sequence joins TRBV4-3 and TRBJ1-1, with 8 bases matching TRBD1. The length of the CDR3 is 17 residues. The V gene end was trimmed by 1 base and the J gene end by 0 bases; junction bases not matched to a gene: 7. Per germline, CDR1 LGHNA and CDR2 YSLEER. The CDR3 DNA follows: TGCGCCAGCAGCCAAGCCATTGGACAGGGATTGAACACTGAAGCTTTCTTT. As protein: CASSQAIGQGLNTEAFF.

The chain uses TRBV3-1 (or the pseudogene TRBV3-2) and TRBJ2-7, with D uncertain. V was cut by 3 bases and J by 0 bases, with 3 bases left in between. Germline V lookup: CDR1 LGHDT, CDR2 YNNKEL (reference sequence). The CDR3 length is 12 residues. CDR3 in DNA: TGTGCCAGCAGCCATAGCTCCTACGAGCAGTACTTC. Protein: CASSHSSYEQYF.

The chain links TRBV5-5 to TRBJ1-2; 9 nucleotides align to TRBD1. CDR3 length: 13 residues. Trimming removed 4 bases from V and 8 bases from J; junction bases left unmatched: 6. The germline CDR1 and CDR2 sequences are SGHKS and YYEKEE (reference sequence). The CDR3 DNA sequence: TGTGCCAGCAGCCGGGACAGGGACCGGGGCTACACCTTC. As protein: CASSRDRDRGYTF.

The CDR3 protein is CAWSVQSYEQYF. The DNA of the CDR3 is TGTGCCTGGAGTGTACAAAGCTACGAGCAGTACTTC. The chain combines TRBV30 with TRBJ2-7; D remains unclear. V was pared by 0 bases and J by 3 bases, with 6 bases between. In germline, CDR1 is GTSNPN, CDR2 SVGIG (reference sequence). The length of the CDR3 is 12 residues.

This chain links TRBV3-1 (or the pseudogene TRBV3-2) with TRBJ1-5; TRBD1 might be the D (5 bases). Germline loops: CDR1 LGHDT, CDR2 YNNKEL (reference sequence). The CDR3 length is 15 residues. V was cut by 2 bases and J by 7 bases, with 15 bases left in between. CDR3 coding DNA: TGTGCCAGCAGCCAATTTATCGGGGGTGGCCAGCCCCAGCATTTT. It codes for CASSQFIGGGQPQHF.

In DNA, the CDR3 is TGTGCCAGCAGCGTAGAGGGGGGGGAGGTGAATTCACCCCTCCACTTT. Protein sequence: CASSVEGGEVNSPLHF. The chain has TRBV9 and TRBJ1-6; a possible D gene is TRBD1 (6 bases). This CDR3 spans 16 amino acids. V was shortened by 0 bases and J by 7 bases, with 14 bases between the two germline ends. Per germline, CDR1 SGDLS and CDR2 YYNGEE. Variable domain in full (rest from reference TRBV9 and TRBJ1-6): DSGVTQTPKHLITATGQRVTLRCSPRSGDLSVYWYQQSLDQGLQFLIQYYNGEERAKGNILERFSAQQFPDLHSELNLSSLELGDSALYFCASSVEGGEVNSPLHFGNGTRLTVT.

This clone was counted a single time. J is TRBJ2-1 and V is TRBV18, with 8 positions matching TRBD2. This CDR3 region has 20 residues. The V gene end was trimmed by 2 bases and the J gene end by 0 bases; junction bases not matched to a gene: 15. The V gene's germline CDR1 is KGHSH and CDR2 LQKENI. CDR3 DNA: TGTGCCAGCTCACCAGGTGCGGGAGGCGCCTATCGAAGCTCCTACAATGAGCAGTTCTTC. It codes for CASSPGAGGAYRSSYNEQFF.

The V call is TRBV10-2, the J call TRBJ2-1, with 10 bases aligning to TRBD2. This CDR3 is built from 14 residues. V lost 8 bases to trimming and J lost 7 bases; unmatched junction nucleotides: 8. In germline, CDR1 is WSHSY, CDR2 SAAADI. CDR3 sequence (DNA): TGCGCCAGCGGAAATAGCGGGAGGTCTAATGAGCAGTTCTTC. Residues: CASGNSGRSNEQFF.

V is TRBV11-1 and J is TRBJ2-6; no reliable D call. The germline V gene has CDR1 SGHAT and CDR2 FQDESV (reference sequence). Between the trimmed V and J ends, which lost 5 bases and 3 bases, there was a span of 14 bases. There are 16 residues in the CDR3. CDR3 amino acids: CASSPRLVSGANVLTF. Here the CDR3 DNA reads TGTGCCAGCAGCCCGAGGTTGGTGAGTGGGGCCAACGTCCTGACTTTC.